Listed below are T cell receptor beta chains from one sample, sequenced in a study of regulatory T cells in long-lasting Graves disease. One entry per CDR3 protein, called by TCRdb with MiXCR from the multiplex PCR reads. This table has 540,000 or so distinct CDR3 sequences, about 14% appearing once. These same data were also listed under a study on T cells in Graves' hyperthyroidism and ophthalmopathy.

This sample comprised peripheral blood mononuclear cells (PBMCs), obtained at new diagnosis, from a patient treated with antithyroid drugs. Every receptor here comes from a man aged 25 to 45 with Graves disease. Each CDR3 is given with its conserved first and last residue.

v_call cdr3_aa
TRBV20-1 CSASGSGSFRDTQYF
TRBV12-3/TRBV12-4 CASSTDAFQETQYF
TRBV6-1 CASRPRQVWDNQPQHF
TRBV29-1 CSAKGGPGDTQYF
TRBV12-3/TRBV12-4 CASSITGYGTEAFF
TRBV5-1 CASSLDPVDEETQYF
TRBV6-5 CASSYLPTGPYNSPLHF
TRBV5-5 CASSFGQPNEKLFF
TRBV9 CASSVSQGAENYGYTF
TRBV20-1 CSARGRGNSPLHF
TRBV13 CASSLAVGGTGWYEQYF
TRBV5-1 CASSLYGTNEKLFF
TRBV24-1 CATNRAEGPQYF
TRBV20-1 CSAKTPPAGVLNGQFF
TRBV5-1 CASSFAGGGYTF
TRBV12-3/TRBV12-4 CASSFPPPLYGYTF
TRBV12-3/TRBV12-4 CASSLFSLTARTYEQYF
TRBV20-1 CSARSSGGAYEQYF
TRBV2 CASSRGAGLDGYTF
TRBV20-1 CSARADYEQYF
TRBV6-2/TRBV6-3 CASSYSKAGAIGYTF
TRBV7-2 CASSPWTSADTQYF
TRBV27 CASSMLTQNFNNGYTF
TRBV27 CASSVDLRRPYEQYF
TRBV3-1 CASSPPDSEAFF
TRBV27 CASTLSIQGADGYTF
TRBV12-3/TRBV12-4 CASMNYGYTF
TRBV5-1 CASSFRNRADEQYF
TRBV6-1 CASSGTSGRTQYF
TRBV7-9 CASSLSGAGELFF
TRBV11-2 CASSRPGRGRAYEQYF
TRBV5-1 CASSPRNRAGGYTF
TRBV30 CAWSPSGLEQFF
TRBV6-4 CASSTEFNTGELFF
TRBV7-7 CASSPAGLAGDRGEQFF
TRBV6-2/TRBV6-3 CASSRRGTADEQYF
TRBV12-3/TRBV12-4 CASSPTAYNEQFF
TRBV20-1 CSARAGYGEQYF
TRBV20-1 CSASQTVPGLAGSVGTGELFF
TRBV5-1 CASSLGGLGEQYF
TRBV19 CASSITGIYEQYF
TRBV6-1 CATGPAGTLKGWQYF
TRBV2 CASSEREYEQYF
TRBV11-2 CASTPGLESEQYF
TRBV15 CATSARGINPSYEQFF
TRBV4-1 CASSRGLGQGGTEAFF
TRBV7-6 CASSLHADSPGYTF
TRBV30 CAWSIFYEQYF
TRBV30 CAWSGGQSYGGYTF
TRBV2 CASRPSPNRGELREQYF
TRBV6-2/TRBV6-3 CASSYRQNTYEQYF
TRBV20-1 CSARRREGQPQHF
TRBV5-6 CASSLDQRGERNEQFF
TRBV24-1 CATSADRDGNTIYF
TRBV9 CASSVGRQGENTEAFF
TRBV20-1 CSAQEAGGGYGYTF
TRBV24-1 CATSDSGASYNEQFF
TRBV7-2 CASSLEGAMAGEQYF